This T cell receptor (beta chain) was recorded in a study of OX40 agonist ivuxolimab in advanced cancers. Overall study: Anti-PD-1, anti-PD-L1 or anti-CTLA-4 therapy given earlier was allowed, and approximately 40% had some.

Libraries were prepared by immunoSEQ multiplex PCR; TCRdb keeps only in-frame clonotypes and omits some of them. This table holds about 53,000 clones, 79% found once. Between the trimmed V and J ends, which lost 6 bases and 2 bases, there was a span of 14 bases. The CDR3 runs 15 residues. Germline CDR1 SGHTA, CDR2 FQGNSA. The receptor comes from an adult with an advanced solid tumor such as melanoma, head and neck, liver or kidney cancer. Sequenced material: CD4+ or CD8+ T cells sorted from blood, taken in a trial of the OX40 agonist ivuxolimab. V gene TRBV7-2 combines with J gene TRBJ2-1; the D is unclear. The CDR3 nucleotides read TGTGCCAGCAGTTCCGGGCCGAGAGCCTACAATGAGCAGTTCTTC. Residues: CASSSGPRAYNEQFF.